A selection of T cell receptor beta chains follows, all from one sample in a study of identical twins. One entry per CDR3 protein, called by TCRdb with MiXCR from the 5' RACE reads. The table includes about 720,000 distinct CDR3 sequences, over 8.5% detected once. These records were also assigned to another study, of yellow fever vaccine responses in identical twins.

The sequencing input was PBMCs. The receptors derive from a woman aged 18-35 years in good health. The CDR3 runs from the conserved cysteine through the conserved F or W. D genes are given only for firm matches. Clone size is stated in some rows and not others, as once, few, many or a class when expanded.

TRBV4-1	TRBD2	few	TRBJ2-7	TGCGCCAGCAGCCAGACCGGGACTAGCGGCACAAGCGAGCAGTACTTC	CASSQTGTSGTSEQYF
TRBV28	TRBD2	few	TRBJ2-1	TGTGCCAGCAGCAGATCCCTAGCGGGGGGACCCTACAATGAGCAGTTCTTC	CASSRSLAGGPYNEQFF
TRBV19	.	.	TRBJ2-3	TGTGCCAGTAGTATAGGGCAGCTCAACACAGATACGCAGTATTTT	CASSIGQLNTDTQYF
TRBV6-1	.	many	TRBJ1-1	TGTGCCACTCTCCGACAAGCAGACACTGAAGCTTTCTTT	CATLRQADTEAFF
TRBV19	.	.	TRBJ1-5	TGTGCCAGACAAGTGGAGCCCCAGCATTTT	CARQVEPQHF
TRBV20-1	.	many	TRBJ2-2	TGCAGTGCTTCAACGGGTTCGAACACCGGGGAGCTGTTTTTT	CSASTGSNTGELFF
TRBV20-1	.	few	TRBJ2-3	TGCAGTGCTAGAGGCCAGGATAACACAGATACGCAGTATTTT	CSARGQDNTDTQYF
TRBV29-1	.	.	TRBJ1-6	TGCAGCGTTGAAGAGGGGGGGCGCTTCGATTCACCCCTCCACTTT	CSVEEGGRFDSPLHF
TRBV28	.	many	TRBJ2-1	TGTGCCACCACCCCCGTTGGTAGCGGCTTTTACAATGAGCAGTTCTTC	CATTPVGSGFYNEQFF
TRBV6-2/TRBV6-3	.	few	TRBJ2-3	TGTGCCAGCAGTCCGACAGGAGCCACAGATACGCAGTATTTT	CASSPTGATDTQYF
TRBV28	.	few	TRBJ2-1	TGTGCCAGCTGGGCGACAGAGATCTACAATGAGCAGTTCTTC	CASWATEIYNEQFF
TRBV4-1	.	many	TRBJ2-3	TGCGCCAGCAGCCAAGATCAGCTTACAGATACGCAGTATTTT	CASSQDQLTDTQYF
TRBV2	TRBD1	few	TRBJ2-7	TGTGCCAGCAGTGAAGATAGGACAGGGTTATCCGAGCAGTACTTC	CASSEDRTGLSEQYF
TRBV12-5	TRBD1	.	TRBJ2-7	TGTGCTAGTGGTTTAACCGGGACAGGGTCCTACGAGCAGTACTTC	CASGLTGTGSYEQYF
TRBV28	.	.	TRBJ2-7	TGTGCCAGCAGTTTCGCAGTGGGCTCCTACGAGCAGTACTTC	CASSFAVGSYEQYF
TRBV4-3	.	.	TRBJ2-5	TGCGCCAGCAGCCAAGATTGGGACTCGCTACAAGAGACCCAGTACTTC	CASSQDWDSLQETQYF
TRBV4-3	.	.	TRBJ2-2	TGCGCCAGCAGCCAAGCAGGAGCAACCGGGGAGCTGTTTTTT	CASSQAGATGELFF
TRBV6-1	.	few	TRBJ2-1	TGTGCCAGCAGACCCCTGACCGGGGGTCTTCTCAATGAGCAGTTCTTC	CASRPLTGGLLNEQFF
TRBV20-1	TRBD2	.	TRBJ2-5	TGCAGTGCTAGAGATCGTACTAGCGGCCAAGAGACCCAGTACTTC	CSARDRTSGQETQYF
TRBV20-1	TRBD2	.	TRBJ2-3	TGCAGTGCTAGCGGGGGGGCCTTCGCAGATACGCAGTATTTT	CSASGGAFADTQYF
TRBV5-1	.	many	TRBJ2-3	TGCGCCAGCTGCAGGGGCGGAGAAGATACGCAGTATTTT	CASCRGGEDTQYF